Listed below are T cell receptor beta chains from one sample, sequenced in a study of cytomegalovirus exposure and HLA in healthy donors. Generated by immunoSEQ multiplex PCR, the TCRdb table keeps only in-frame clones and is missing some. Of tens of thousands of clones listed, 90% to 95% are singletons. What was sequenced was PBMCs. All receptors derive from a woman aged 18-29 years in good health and CMV-seronegative. CDR3s include the opening cysteine and the closing phenylalanine or tryptophan.

>TRBV5-6
CASSWVASPSTDTQYF
>TRBV5-1
CASSGGQGSEQYF
>TRBV7-9
CASSPAGGRMNTEAFF
>TRBV7-9
CASSTGEQPQHF
>TRBV2
CASSWKRGGSGTGELFF
>TRBV12-2
CASRLEARVADTQYF
>TRBV7-2
CASSFMTGGYTEAFF
>TRBV7-2
CASSLVGGRTNTEAFF
>TRBV6-6
CASSSGGSNQPQHF
>TRBV27
CASSLRLGQAYGYTF